This T cell receptor beta chain was sequenced during a study of blood T cell repertoires in COVID-19 (dated by TCRdb to about 2020). In terms of the full investigation: Collaborator samples came from the United States, Italy and Spain and covered acute and convalescent phases of COVID-19. The material from the prospective study consisted of cDNA or gDNA derived from T cells, B-cell-depleted T cells, or PBMCs. The dataset comprised deeply sampled blood TCRbeta repertoires from subjects exposed to, actively infected with, or recovered from COVID-19. The repertoires were released in a freely available public database meant as a resource for research on the immune response to SARS-CoV-2. The samples were drawn from two sources: the first 160 participants of the ongoing ImmuneRACE study, and approximately 1,300 subjects contributed by 6 global collaborators. Sample metadata almost always included a de-identified subject ID, COVID-19 status, age in years and sex. Where HLA class I and class II types were available, the types were taken from metadata supplied by the sample provider, not from assay-based typing. Findings and caveats that apply to the study as a whole: How much clinical and demographic metadata was included differed by source and by participant, and the metadata was provided uncurated.

The CDR3 goes from the cysteine to the phenylalanine over 17 residues. The sequence is cut down to CDR3 DNA, 51 bases in frame from base 1. The germline V end is reduced by 0 bases and the J end by 4 bases; junction bases left unmatched: 5. Taken from the germline V gene (reference sequence), the CDR1 and CDR2 loops are SEHNR and FQNEAQ. Concerning this clone: The specificity of this receptor is unknown. The input lacks base qualities; no much larger clone sits a single base away.

The immunoSEQ Assay, a bias-controlled multiplex PCR, was used to amplify TCRbeta CDR3 regions from genomic DNA. The original pipeline was this. The number of nucleated cells in each sample was estimated from the amplification of reference gene primers within the assay. Sequence reads were collapsed and filtered to measure the absolute abundance of every unique TCRbeta CDR3 rearrangement. For each sample, productive Simpson clonality was calculated as the square root of Simpson's diversity index over productive rearrangements. TCRdb carries this immuneACCESS record with in-frame sequences only. Its versions omit some clonotypes, under half of them owing to an unresolved V gene in the studies checked, with the rest unexplained. Clone size and the V and J calls come from that table; the DNA yielded D and trimming. The sample has 250,000 or so clones on record, 91% of them singletons. Jointly, the top ten make up around 1.3% of the sample.

Enrolling through a virtual design, the prospective study's participants ranged in age from roughly 18 to 95 years and lived across 24 United States geographic areas. To assign participants to cohorts, the prospective study relied on clinical history that participants themselves reported in a screening survey and a study questionnaire. Mobile phlebotomists in the prospective study collected whole blood, serum and a nasopharyngeal or oropharyngeal swab from every participant. Participants in the prospective study had the option to provide additional blood draws and questionnaires over a 2-month period. Before DNA extraction, prospective study blood samples were shipped either frozen or at room temperature.

The chain is made from TRBV7-9 and TRBJ1-6, with 8 central nucleotides matching TRBD1. The specimen sequenced was PBMCs or T cells enriched from blood (not recorded which). This sequence was found in a human donor in a cohort exposed to, infected with or recovered from COVID-19 (not recorded which). The donor label of this sample is uncertain. The CDR3: CASSLAGQGRYNSPLHF. In nucleotides, the sequence is TGTGCCAGCAGCTTAGCAGGACAGGGAAGGTATAATTCACCCCTCCACTTT.